This TCR beta chain was documented in a study of blood T cell repertoires in COVID-19. Study processing details: Counts of nucleated cells, estimated from reference gene primer amplification, were obtained. Sequenced by immunoSEQ multiplex PCR; TCRdb stores in-frame clones only, minus some. That table is the source of V, J and clone size, and D and trimming were worked out from the DNA. The data show about 120,000 clones, about 88% seen once. Between the trimmed V and J ends, which lost 7 bases and 2 bases, there was a span of 11 bases. The CDR3 contains 13 residues. The germline V gene encodes CDR1 SGHVS and CDR2 FQNEAQ.

This chain uses TRBV7-8 with TRBJ1-2; possible D gene TRBD1, 6 bases. Material for sequencing was peripheral blood. The receptor was isolated from a man aged 55 to 69 with COVID-19, enrolled during active disease. The CDR3 nucleotides are TGTGCCAGCACCAGGGACAACAACTATGGCTACACCTTC. Its protein is CASTRDNNYGYTF.